A single sample gave rise to the 2 T cell receptor beta chains below, sequenced in a study of PD-1 blockade in classical Hodgkin lymphoma. All patients relapsed after autologous stem cell transplantation, and brentuximab vedotin exposure varied. Produced via immunoSEQ multiplex PCR; TCRdb's table is partial and in-frame only. The sample has about 14,000 clones, 83% seen once. The sequencing here drew on peripheral blood mononuclear cells (PBMCs), taken at baseline. The receptors here all came from a human donor with classical Hodgkin lymphoma.

This clone was seen only once. The V call is TRBV18, the J call TRBJ2-5; a weak D match, TRBD2 (7 bases). The CDR3 is 15 residues long. Germline V gene lookup returns CDR1 KGHSH and CDR2 LQKENI. Trimming pared 5 bases from V and 5 bases from J, leaving 18 bases between. The CDR3 DNA sequence: TGTGCCAGCTCAAAGGGGGGGGCCCCCACGGAGACCCAGTACTTC. It specifies CASSKGGAPTETQYF.

The chain combines TRBV4-3 with TRBJ1-1; no clear D. V lost 3 bases, J lost 1 base, and 9 bases lay in between. The CDR3 length is 14 residues. Germline CDR1 and CDR2: LGHNA and YSLEER. The CDR3 is CASSHEFQNTEAFF. The DNA of the CDR3 is TGCGCCAGCAGCCACGAATTCCAGAACACTGAAGCTTTCTTT.